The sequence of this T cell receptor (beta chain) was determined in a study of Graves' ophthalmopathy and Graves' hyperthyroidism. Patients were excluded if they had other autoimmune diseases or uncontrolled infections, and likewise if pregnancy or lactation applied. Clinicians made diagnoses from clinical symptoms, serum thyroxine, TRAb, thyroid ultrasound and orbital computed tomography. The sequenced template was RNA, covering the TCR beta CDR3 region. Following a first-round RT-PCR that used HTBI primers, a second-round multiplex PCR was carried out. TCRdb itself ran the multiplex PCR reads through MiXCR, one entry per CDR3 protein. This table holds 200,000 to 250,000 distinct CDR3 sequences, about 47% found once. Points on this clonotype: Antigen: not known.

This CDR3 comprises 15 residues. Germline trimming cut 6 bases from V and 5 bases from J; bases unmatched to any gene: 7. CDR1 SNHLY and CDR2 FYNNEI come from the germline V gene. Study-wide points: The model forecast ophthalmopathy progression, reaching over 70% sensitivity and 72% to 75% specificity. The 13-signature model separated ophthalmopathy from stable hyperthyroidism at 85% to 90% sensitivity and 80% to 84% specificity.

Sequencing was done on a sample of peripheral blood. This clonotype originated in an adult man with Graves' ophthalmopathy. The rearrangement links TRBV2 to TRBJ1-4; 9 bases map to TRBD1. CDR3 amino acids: CASSIGQGINEKLFF. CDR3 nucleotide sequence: TGTGCCAGCAGCATCGGACAGGGGATAAATGAAAAACTGTTTTTT.